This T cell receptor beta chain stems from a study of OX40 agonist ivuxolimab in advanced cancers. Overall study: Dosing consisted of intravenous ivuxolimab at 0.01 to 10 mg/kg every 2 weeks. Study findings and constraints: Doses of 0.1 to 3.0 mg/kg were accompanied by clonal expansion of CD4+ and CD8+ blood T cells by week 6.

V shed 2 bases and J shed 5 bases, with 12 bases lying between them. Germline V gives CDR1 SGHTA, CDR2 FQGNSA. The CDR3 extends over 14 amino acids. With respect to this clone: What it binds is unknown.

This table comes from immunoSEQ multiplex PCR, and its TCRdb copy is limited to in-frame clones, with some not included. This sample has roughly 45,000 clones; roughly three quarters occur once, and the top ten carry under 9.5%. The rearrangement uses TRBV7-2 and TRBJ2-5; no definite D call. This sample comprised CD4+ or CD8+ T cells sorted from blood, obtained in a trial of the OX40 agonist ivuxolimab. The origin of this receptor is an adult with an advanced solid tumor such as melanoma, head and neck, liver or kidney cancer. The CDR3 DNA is TGTGCCAGCAGCTTAACGATCTTTCCGGAGACCCAGTACTTC. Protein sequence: CASSLTIFPETQYF.